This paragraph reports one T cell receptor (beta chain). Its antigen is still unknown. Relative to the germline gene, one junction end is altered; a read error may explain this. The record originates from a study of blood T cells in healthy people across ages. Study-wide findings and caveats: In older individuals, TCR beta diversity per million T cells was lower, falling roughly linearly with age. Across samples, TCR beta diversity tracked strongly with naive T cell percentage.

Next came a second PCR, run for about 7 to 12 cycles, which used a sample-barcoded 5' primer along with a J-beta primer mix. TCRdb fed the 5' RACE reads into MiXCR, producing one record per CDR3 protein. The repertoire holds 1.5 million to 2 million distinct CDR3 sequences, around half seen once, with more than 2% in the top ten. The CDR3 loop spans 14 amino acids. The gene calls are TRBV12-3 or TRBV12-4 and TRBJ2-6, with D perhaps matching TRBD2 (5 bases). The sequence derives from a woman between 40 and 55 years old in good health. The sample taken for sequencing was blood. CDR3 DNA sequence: TGTGCCAGCAGTCTAGCACGTGAGGCCAACGTCCTGACTTTC. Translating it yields CASSLAREANVLTF.